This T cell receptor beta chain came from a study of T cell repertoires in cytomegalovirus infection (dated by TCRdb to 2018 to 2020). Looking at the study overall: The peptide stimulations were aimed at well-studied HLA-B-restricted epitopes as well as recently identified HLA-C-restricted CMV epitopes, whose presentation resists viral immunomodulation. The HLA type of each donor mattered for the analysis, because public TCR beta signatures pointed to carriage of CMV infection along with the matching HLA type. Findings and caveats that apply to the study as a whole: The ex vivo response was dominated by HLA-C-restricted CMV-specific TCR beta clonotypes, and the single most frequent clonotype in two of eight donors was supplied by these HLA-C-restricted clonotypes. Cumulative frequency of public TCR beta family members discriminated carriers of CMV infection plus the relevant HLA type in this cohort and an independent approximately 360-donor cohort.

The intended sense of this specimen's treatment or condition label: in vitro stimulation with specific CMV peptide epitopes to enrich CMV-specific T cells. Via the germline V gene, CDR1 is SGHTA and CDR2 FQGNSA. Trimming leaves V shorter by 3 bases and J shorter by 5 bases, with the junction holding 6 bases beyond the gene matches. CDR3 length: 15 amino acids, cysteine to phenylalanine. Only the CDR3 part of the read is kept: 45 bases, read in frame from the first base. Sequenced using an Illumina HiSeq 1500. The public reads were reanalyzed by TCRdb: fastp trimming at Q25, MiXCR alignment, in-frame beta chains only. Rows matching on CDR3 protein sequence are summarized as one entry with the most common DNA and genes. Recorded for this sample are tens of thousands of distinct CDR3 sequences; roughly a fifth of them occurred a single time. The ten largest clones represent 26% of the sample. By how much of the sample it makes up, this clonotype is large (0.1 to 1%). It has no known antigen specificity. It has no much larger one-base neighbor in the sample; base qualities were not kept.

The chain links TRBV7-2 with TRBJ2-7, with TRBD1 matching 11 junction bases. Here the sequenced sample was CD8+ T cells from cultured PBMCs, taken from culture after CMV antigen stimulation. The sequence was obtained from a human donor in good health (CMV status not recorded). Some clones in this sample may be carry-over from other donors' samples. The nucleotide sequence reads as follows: TGTGCCAGCAGCTTCCGGGACAGGGGGTTCGACGAGCAGTACTTC. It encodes CASSFRDRGFDEQYF.